These 21 T cell receptor beta chains were sequenced from one sample in a study of spatial heterogeneity in lung cancer. Study-wide results and caveats: Intratumoral expanded alpha and beta TCR counts were found to track tumor mutation counts.

These receptors lack a known antigen. Described time point: sample taken at primary tumor resection. MiXCR was run by TCRdb on the 5' RACE reads, yielding one entry per CDR3 protein. The sample contains about 27,000 distinct CDR3 sequences, about 7.6% of which appear only once. The input for sequencing was lung tumor tissue, taken at surgery. These receptors were taken from a male donor with early-stage non-small cell lung cancer.

This clonotype was seen ten or more times. The CDR3 coding sequence is TGTGCCAGCAGCTACAAGCGGGGGGAAGCCGGGGAGCTGTTTTTT. Its protein product is CASSYKRGEAGELFF. The chain carries TRBV7-9 and TRBJ2-2; 9 nucleotides line up with TRBD2. There are 15 residues in the CDR3. The trim removed 4 bases at V and 6 bases at J, leaving 6 bases unmatched. Germline-derived CDR1 and CDR2 are SEHNR and FQNEAQ (reference sequence).

This clonotype was counted ten times or more. The chain joins TRBV10-3 to TRBJ1-1, with D unclear. V was pared by 6 bases and J by 4 bases, with 9 bases between. The CDR3 is 12 residues long. CDR1 and CDR2 (germline): ENHRY, SYGVKD. Here the CDR3 reads CAIREVGTEAFF. The CDR3 DNA is TGTGCCATCAGGGAGGTTGGCACTGAAGCTTTCTTT.

There are many counts of this clonotype. This sequence joins TRBV20-1 and TRBJ2-2; 9 bases match TRBD1. Trimming took 0 bases from V and 1 from J; bases not matched to a gene: 9. This CDR3 region has 18 residues. From germline, CDR1 is DFQATT and CDR2 SNEGSKA (reference sequence). The CDR3 DNA reads TGCAGTGCTAGAGAGAGAGGACAGGGGAGGAGGAACACCGGGGAGCTGTTTTTT. This encodes CSARERGQGRRNTGELFF.

The table lists this clonotype with many counts. The V gene is TRBV12-3 or TRBV12-4, the J gene TRBJ1-5; D gene ambiguous. The CDR3 loop spans 12 amino acids. The germline V and J ends were trimmed by 3 bases and 6 bases, with 6 bases remaining between them. This chain's CDR3 is CASSFPPQPQHF. CDR3 DNA sequence: TGTGCCAGCAGTTTTCCCCCTCAGCCCCAGCATTTT.

In its sample, this clonotype was seen many times. The V and J genes are TRBV20-1 and TRBJ1-2; weak D call: TRBD1 (6 bases). This CDR3 spans 14 amino acids. Trimming stripped 4 bases from V and 2 bases from J, with 14 bases between. Germline V gene data show CDR1 as DFQATT and CDR2 as SNEGSKA (reference sequence). The CDR3 nucleotides read TGCAGTGCTACCGGGGGCGCGGACAACTATGGCTACACCTTC. Translated: CSATGGADNYGYTF.

The V and J genes are TRBV11-2 and TRBJ1-5, with D possibly matching TRBD1 (5 bases). Between the trimmed V and J ends, which lost 4 bases and 6 bases, there was a span of 19 bases. Germline loops: CDR1 SGHAT, CDR2 FQNNGV. The CDR3 loop spans 16 amino acids. The CDR3 DNA follows: TGTGCCAGCAGCTCCGGCCTTACTCAGGGATCTCAGCCCCAGCATTTT. Translation gives CASSSGLTQGSQPQHF.

V gene TRBV20-1 combines with J gene TRBJ2-2, with D possibly TRBD1 on 7 matching bases. Trimming stripped 6 bases from V and 4 bases from J, with 24 bases between. From germline, CDR1 is DFQATT and CDR2 SNEGSKA (reference sequence). The CDR3 spans 17 residues. CDR3 DNA sequence: TGCAGTGCGGGCCCTTCAGGGGGGCAAAGATTCACCGGGGAGCTGTTTTTT. Amino acids: CSAGPSGGQRFTGELFF.

The table lists this clonotype with many counts. The chain links TRBV29-1 to TRBJ2-3; D uncertain. The CDR3 sequence is 12 residues long. Germline V CDR1 and CDR2: SQVTM, ANQGSEA. Deletions cut 3 bases from V and 0 bases from J, with 4 bases between. For the CDR3, the DNA is TGCAGCGTTGAGAGCAGCACAGATACGCAGTATTTT. It encodes CSVESSTDTQYF.

There are a few counts of this clonotype. This rearrangement joins TRBV19 to TRBJ2-7; 7 bases fit TRBD1. Trimming at V came to 4 bases and at J to 0 bases, leaving 9 bases not matched to a gene. CDR1 LNHDA and CDR2 SQIVND come from the germline V gene (reference sequence). The CDR3 runs to 16 residues. The CDR3 is CASSTNLDRNSYEQYF. CDR3 in DNA: TGTGCCAGTAGTACCAACCTGGACAGGAACTCCTACGAGCAGTACTTC.

This clonotype was seen repeatedly, ten times or more. The V call is TRBV15, the J call TRBJ2-5; 11 bases are a match to TRBD1. The trim removed 5 bases at V and 5 bases at J, leaving 1 base unmatched. Germline loops: CDR1 LNHNV, CDR2 YYDKDF (reference sequence). The CDR3 is 13 residues long. Written as DNA, the CDR3 is TGTGCCACCAGCGGGGACAGGGGGGAGACCCAGTACTTC. Translation gives CATSGDRGETQYF.

This clonotype was counted many times. The V call is TRBV2, the J call TRBJ1-1; 7 positions match TRBD1. There are 14 residues in the CDR3. Germline V lookup: CDR1 SNHLY, CDR2 FYNNEI. Unmatched junction bases numbered 4, after V lost 6 bases and J lost 0 bases. CDR3 nucleotide sequence: TGTGCCAGCAGGCTGACAGGGATGAACACTGAAGCTTTCTTT. Amino acid sequence: CASRLTGMNTEAFF.

This clonotype was recorded many times. The chain couples TRBV20-1 to TRBJ1-5, with D possibly matching TRBD1 (6 bases). There are 13 residues in the CDR3. In germline, CDR1 is DFQATT, CDR2 SNEGSKA (reference sequence). V lost 6 bases, J lost 0 bases, and 9 bases lay in between. CDR3 DNA: TGCAGTGCGAAGGGGGATAGCAATCAGCCCCAGCATTTT. It translates to CSAKGDSNQPQHF.

This clonotype was picked up many times. V usage is TRBV6-2 or TRBV6-3 and J usage is TRBJ2-7; D uncertain. There are 14 residues in the CDR3. Trimming cost V 4 bases and J 2 bases, with 12 bases left between them. The germline CDR1 and CDR2 sequences are MNHEY and SVGEGT. The CDR3 sequence: CASSSPLGTYEQYF. CDR3 bases: TGTGCCAGCAGTTCCCCCTTAGGGACCTACGAGCAGTACTTC.

This clonotype was detected many times. V usage is TRBV6-5 and J usage is TRBJ2-5; D call uncertain. Trimming cost V 2 bases and J 2 bases, with 18 bases left between them. Germline CDR1 reads MNHEY; CDR2 reads SVGAGI. The CDR3 is 17 amino acids. The CDR3 here is CASSYQQPGALQETQYF. The DNA for the CDR3 is TGTGCCAGCAGTTACCAACAGCCGGGTGCTCTTCAAGAGACCCAGTACTTC.

This clonotype was counted many times. The chain couples TRBV11-3 to TRBJ2-7; TRBD1 might be the D (7 bases). Germline V gene sequence: CDR1 SGHNT, CDR2 YENEEA. V lost 5 bases to trimming and J lost 6 bases, with 17 bases between them. The CDR3 is 14 amino acids. CDR3 nucleotide sequence: TGTGCCAGCAGCATTACAGGGGACTCGGGCGAGCAGTACTTC. Protein sequence: CASSITGDSGEQYF.

There are a few counts of this clonotype. The CDR3 DNA follows: TGTGCCAGCAGCCAACCCTCTTCAGCCTGGCAGTTCTTC. Protein sequence: CASSQPSSAWQFF. The chain couples TRBV3-1 to TRBJ2-1; D is undetermined. Trimming took 2 bases from V and 12 from J, leaving 14 bases between them. The length of the CDR3 is 13 residues. Germline loops: CDR1 LGHDT, CDR2 YNNKEL (reference sequence).

The rearrangement links TRBV20-1 to TRBJ2-2; D call uncertain. Per germline, CDR1 DFQATT and CDR2 SNEGSKA (reference sequence). V was cut by 0 bases and J by 6 bases, with 14 bases left in between. The CDR3 is 15 residues long. The CDR3 here is CSARDFRGGAGELFF. As DNA, the CDR3 is TGCAGTGCTAGAGATTTCCGCGGTGGGGCCGGGGAGCTGTTTTTT.

This clonotype was observed at least ten times. V usage is TRBV5-5 and J usage is TRBJ1-5; D possibly corresponds to TRBD1 (5 bases). Germline lookup yields CDR1 SGHKS and CDR2 YYEKEE (reference sequence). CDR3 length: 15 residues. V dropped 0 bases and J dropped 12 bases, with 19 bases sitting between them. The CDR3, as DNA: TGTGCCAGCAGCTTGGACCCGGGACCTTCCTATCTCCAGCATTTT. Translation gives CASSLDPGPSYLQHF.

This clonotype was picked up many times. The V and J genes are TRBV9 and TRBJ2-7; 8 bases align to TRBD2. Trimming at V came to 0 bases and at J to 4 bases, leaving 3 bases not matched to a gene. The length of the CDR3 is 14 residues. CDR1 and CDR2 from the germline V gene are SGDLS and YYNGEE. The CDR3: CASSVGGGQYEQYF. The CDR3 DNA is TGTGCCAGCAGCGTAGGCGGGGGGCAGTACGAGCAGTACTTC.

This clonotype was counted ten times or more. The rearrangement uses TRBV4-1 and TRBJ1-5; D gene uncertain. The V gene's germline CDR1 is MGHRA and CDR2 YSYEKL. The CDR3 is 16 residues long. V was pared by 0 bases and J by 3 bases, with 12 bases between. CDR3 amino acids: CASSQETAGYNQPQHF. As DNA, the CDR3 is TGCGCCAGCAGCCAAGAAACGGCTGGATACAATCAGCCCCAGCATTTT.

The table lists this clonotype with many counts. The rearrangement joins TRBV11-3 to TRBJ1-6, with D possibly matching TRBD1 (5 bases). CDR1 is SGHNT and CDR2 is YENEEA in the germline V gene. The CDR3 extends over 13 amino acids. Trimming removed 3 bases from V and 9 bases from J, with 9 bases in between. The CDR3 bases are TGTGCCAGCAGCTTGGGGGGTGGTTCACCCCTCCACTTT. Translation gives CASSLGGGSPLHF.